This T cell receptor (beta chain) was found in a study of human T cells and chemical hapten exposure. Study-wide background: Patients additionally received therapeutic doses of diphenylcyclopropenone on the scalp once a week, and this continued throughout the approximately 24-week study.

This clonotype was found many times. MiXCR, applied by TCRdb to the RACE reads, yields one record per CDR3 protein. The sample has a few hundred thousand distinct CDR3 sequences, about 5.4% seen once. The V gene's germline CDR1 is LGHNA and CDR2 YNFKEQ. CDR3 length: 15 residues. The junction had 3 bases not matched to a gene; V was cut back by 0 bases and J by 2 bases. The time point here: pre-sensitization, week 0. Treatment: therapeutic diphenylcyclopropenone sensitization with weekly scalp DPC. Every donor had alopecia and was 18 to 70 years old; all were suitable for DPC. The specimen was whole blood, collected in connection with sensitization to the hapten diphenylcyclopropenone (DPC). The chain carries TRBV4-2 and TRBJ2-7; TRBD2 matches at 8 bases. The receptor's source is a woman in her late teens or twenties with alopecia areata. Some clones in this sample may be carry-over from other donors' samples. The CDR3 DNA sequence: TGTGCCAGCAGCCAAGATCACGGGGGGGCCTACGAGCAGTACTTC. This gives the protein CASSQDHGGAYEQYF.